One sample yielded the 32 T cell receptor beta chains listed below, sequenced in a study of T cells in Graves' hyperthyroidism and ophthalmopathy. Amplification of TCR beta CDR3 regions was performed using RNA transcripts as template. The primer set for the first-round RT-PCR of the TCR CDR3 was HTBI. Using its own MiXCR run on the multiplex PCR reads, TCRdb lists one record per CDR3 protein. The sample records about 640,000 distinct CDR3 sequences, around 20% being singletons. The sample taken for sequencing was blood. These receptors were obtained from a man aged 25-45 years with Graves' ophthalmopathy.

The chain carries TRBV3-1 and TRBJ2-7; TRBD2 matches 7 bases. Germline assignment: CDR1 LGHDT and CDR2 YNNKEL (reference sequence). The ends lost 5 bases at V and 6 bases at J; junction bases unmatched: 13. The CDR3 is 15 amino acids. In nucleotides, the CDR3 is TGTGCCAGCAGCTCTCGGACTAGTGGGGCCCTCGAGCAGTACTTC. Protein: CASSSRTSGALEQYF.

This clonotype was counted between two and nine times. The V gene is TRBV20-1, the J gene TRBJ1-5; D gene uncertain. The CDR3 spans 11 residues. CDR1 and CDR2 from the germline V gene are DFQATT and SNEGSKA (reference sequence). The ends were cut back, 3 bases at V and 7 bases at J, with 7 bases in the middle. The CDR3 is CSASAGQPQHF. Written as DNA, the CDR3 is TGCAGTGCTAGTGCAGGACAGCCCCAGCATTTT.

V gene TRBV3-1 combines with J gene TRBJ2-7; D gene uncertain. This CDR3 has 14 amino acids. Looked up from germline, CDR1 is LGHDT and CDR2 is YNNKEL (reference sequence). V gave up 5 bases and J gave up 0 bases, with 11 bases separating them. The CDR3 reads CASSSGPYSYEQYF. The DNA of the CDR3 is TGTGCCAGCAGCTCGGGCCCTTACTCCTACGAGCAGTACTTC.

The table lists this clonotype with many counts. The rearrangement joins TRBV20-1 to TRBJ1-1, with TRBD1 as a possible D gene (5 bases). The CDR3 totals 10 residues. CDR1 DFQATT and CDR2 SNEGSKA come from the germline V gene (reference sequence). V lost 5 bases and J 10 bases, leaving 11 bases between the germline ends. The CDR3: CSAVHGGAFF. CDR3 nucleotides: TGCAGTGCTGTACACGGGGGAGCTTTCTTT.

A few counts support this clonotype. The rearrangement uses TRBV3-1 and TRBJ2-5; D is undetermined. Trimming took off 1 base at V and 3 bases at J, with 3 bases between the two ends. There are 12 residues in the CDR3. Germline CDR1 and CDR2: LGHDT and YNNKEL (reference sequence). DNA for the CDR3: TGTGCCAGCAGCCAAGCTAAAGAGACCCAGTACTTC. It specifies CASSQAKETQYF.

The J gene is TRBJ1-1, the V gene TRBV7-9; D is possibly TRBD1 (6 bases). Germline V gene lookup returns CDR1 SEHNR and CDR2 FQNEAQ (reference sequence). CDR3 length: 15 amino acids. V lost 5 bases to trimming and J lost 5 bases, with 18 bases between them. In DNA, the CDR3 is TGTGCCAGCAGCCTCAGCCGGGGGGCAGAAACTGAAGCTTTCTTT. This codes for CASSLSRGAETEAFF. The variable domain in full, with the rest retrieved from reference TRBV7-9 and TRBJ1-1, is DTGVSQNPRHKITKRGQNVTFRCDPISEHNRLYWYRQTLGQGPEFLTYFQNEAQLEKSRLLSDRFSAERPKGSFSTLEIQRTEQGDSAMYLCASSLSRGAETEAFFGQGTRLTVV.

This clonotype was seen a few times. This sequence joins TRBV18 and TRBJ1-2; 7 positions match TRBD1. There are 15 residues in the CDR3. Germline trimming cut 3 bases from V and 2 bases from J; bases unmatched to any gene: 6. Germline values: CDR1 KGHSH, CDR2 LQKENI. The CDR3 nucleotides read TGTGCCAGCTCACCGGGACAGCAGGCCAACTATGGCTACACCTTC. Its protein is CASSPGQQANYGYTF. Filled out from reference TRBV18 and TRBJ1-2, the complete variable domain reads NAGVMQNPRHLVRRRGQEARLRCSPMKGHSHVYWYRQLPEEGLKFMVYLQKENIIDESGMPKERFSAEFPKEGPSILRIQQVVRGDSAAYFCASSPGQQANYGYTFGSGTRLTVV.

This clonotype was counted at least ten times. The J gene is TRBJ2-7, the V gene TRBV28; TRBD1 agrees at 9 bases. Germline CDR1 reads MDHEN; CDR2 reads SYDVKM. V trimming: 8 bases; J trimming: 5 bases; junction bases outside the gene matches: 16. The CDR3 sequence is 16 residues long. The CDR3 DNA sequence: TGTGCCAGCCCACCCAGCCCCGAACAGGGGGCGGACGAGCAGTACTTC. Its translation is CASPPSPEQGADEQYF.

The chain joins TRBV6-1 to TRBJ1-1; TRBD1 might be the D (5 bases). With 1 base removed from V and 3 bases from J, the gap between germline ends came to 12 bases. The length of the CDR3 is 15 residues. The germline V gene has CDR1 MNHNS and CDR2 SASEGT. CDR3 nucleotides: TGTGCCAGCAGTGAAGGAGCGGGGGTGGACACTGAAGCTTTCTTT. This codes for CASSEGAGVDTEAFF.

CDR3 loop: CASKSPIEQYF. The DNA for the CDR3 is TGTGCCAGCAAATCCCCTATCGAGCAGTACTTC. This chain links TRBV28 with TRBJ2-7; D is unclear. The CDR3 is made up of 11 amino acids. Germline V gene sequence: CDR1 MDHEN, CDR2 SYDVKM. V was trimmed by 7 bases and J by 6 bases, leaving 10 bases between them.

V is TRBV30 and J is TRBJ2-7, with TRBD1 matching 12 bases. The CDR3 is made up of 13 amino acids. The V segment lost 8 bases and the J segment 2 bases; nucleotides outside the gene matches: 4. CDR1 is GTSNPN and CDR2 is SVGIG in the germline V gene (reference sequence). Here the CDR3 DNA reads TGTGCCCACGGGACAGGGGGCACCTACGAGCAGTACTTC. Residues: CAHGTGGTYEQYF.

This clonotype was counted only a few times. As DNA, the CDR3 is TGTGCCAGCAGCCTCGGACTAGCGGCCAATGAGCAGTTCTTC. It yields the protein CASSLGLAANEQFF. The rearrangement links TRBV3-1 to TRBJ2-1; 10 bases agree with TRBD2. Germline CDR1 LGHDT, CDR2 YNNKEL (reference sequence). The V segment lost 4 bases and the J segment 6 bases; nucleotides outside the gene matches: 3. This CDR3 spans 14 amino acids.

In its sample, this clonotype was seen many times. J is TRBJ1-2 and V is TRBV25-1; maybe TRBD1 (6 bases). CDR1 is MGHDK and CDR2 is SYGVNS in the germline V gene. V was cut by 1 base and J by 8 bases, with 14 bases left in between. CDR3 length: 14 residues. The CDR3 sequence: CASSELGQKDGYTF. The CDR3 DNA reads TGTGCCAGCAGTGAATTGGGACAAAAGGACGGCTACACCTTC.

V gene TRBV19 combines with J gene TRBJ2-1; D assignment may be TRBD1 or TRBD2 (5 bases each). Trimming took off 5 bases at V and 8 bases at J, with 22 bases between the two ends. This CDR3 contains 16 residues. The germline CDR1 and CDR2 sequences are LNHDA and SQIVND (reference sequence). The CDR3 DNA sequence: TGTGCCAGTAGTCTACGGGACCAGGGATCCAGCGATGAGCAGTTCTTC. Amino acid sequence: CASSLRDQGSSDEQFF.

There are a few counts of this clonotype. The chain recombines TRBV27 with TRBJ1-1; no definite D call. This CDR3 spans 15 amino acids. The V end was cut by 5 bases, the J end by 10 bases, with 23 bases between. Germline lookup yields CDR1 MNHEY and CDR2 SMNVEV (reference sequence). CDR3 in DNA: TGTGCCAGCAGTCCCCCGGGGAAGATCACAGTGGGAGCTTTCTTT. It codes for CASSPPGKITVGAFF.

This clonotype was seen many times. The chain is built from TRBV5-5 and TRBJ2-2; the D is unclear. The V gene lost 0 bases and the J gene lost 0 bases, with 6 bases spanning the gap. The germline CDR1 and CDR2 sequences are SGHKS and YYEKEE (reference sequence). CDR3 length equals 15 residues. This CDR3 reads CASSLAGSNTGELFF. The CDR3, as DNA: TGTGCCAGCAGCTTGGCGGGTTCGAACACCGGGGAGCTGTTTTTT.

The chain has TRBV2 and TRBJ2-2; 7 bases match TRBD1. The germline V gene encodes CDR1 SNHLY and CDR2 FYNNEI. The CDR3 length is 13 residues. The ends lost 7 bases at V and 6 bases at J; junction bases unmatched: 5. DNA for the CDR3: TGTGCCAGCATGACAGGGAGTCCCGGGGAGCTGTTTTTT. This translates into CASMTGSPGELFF.

This clonotype occurred many times. The CDR3, as DNA: TGTGCCAGCAGCTTAGGGCTAGCGGGAGGGTTACAGACCCAGTACTTC. Residues: CASSLGLAGGLQTQYF. This sequence joins TRBV7-2 and TRBJ2-5, with 12 bases lining up with TRBD2. J was trimmed by 6 bases and V by 1 base; bases with no gene match: 6. CDR3 size: 16 residues. The V gene's germline CDR1 is SGHTA and CDR2 FQGNSA.

This clonotype was seen more than once but under ten times. The rearrangement joins TRBV30 to TRBJ1-6; D call uncertain. The ends were cut back, 0 bases at V and 7 bases at J, with 10 bases in the middle. Germline-derived CDR1 and CDR2 are GTSNPN and SVGIG (reference sequence). The CDR3 sequence is 14 residues long. The chain's CDR3 is CAWSVLVGNSPLHF. The CDR3 DNA follows: TGTGCCTGGAGTGTATTGGTGGGGAATTCACCCCTCCACTTT.

This clonotype was detected only a few times. The genes are TRBV20-1 and TRBJ2-3; 9 bases align to TRBD1. The V gene end was trimmed by 6 bases and the J gene end by 6 bases; junction bases not matched to a gene: 10. The CDR3 contains 14 residues. The V gene's germline CDR1 is DFQATT and CDR2 SNEGSKA (reference sequence). CDR3 sequence reads: CSASRQGGVDTQYF. The DNA for the CDR3 is TGCAGTGCCAGCAGACAGGGGGGTGTGGATACGCAGTATTTT.

This clonotype has more than one count but fewer than ten. The V gene is TRBV3-1, the J gene TRBJ1-6, with 8 bases aligning to TRBD1. CDR1 and CDR2 (germline): LGHDT, YNNKEL (reference sequence). Losses at the gene ends were 1 base for V and 0 bases for J; bases not matched to a gene: 2. The CDR3 consists of 17 residues. This CDR3 reads CASSQGQGPSYNSPLHF. The CDR3 bases are TGTGCCAGCAGCCAAGGACAGGGGCCCTCCTATAATTCACCCCTCCACTTT. Drawing the rest from reference TRBV3-1 and TRBJ1-6, the complete variable domain is DTAVSQTPKYLVTQMGNDKSIKCEQNLGHDTMYWYKQDSKKFLKIMFSYNNKELIINETVPNRFSPKSPDKAHLNLHINSLELGDSAVYFCASSQGQGPSYNSPLHFGNGTRLTVT.

This clonotype was counted at least ten times. This chain connects TRBV2 to TRBJ2-5; tentative D call: TRBD1 (6 bases). Germline V gene data show CDR1 as SNHLY and CDR2 as FYNNEI. Trimming took 4 bases from V and 2 from J, leaving 14 bases between them. The CDR3 spans 15 residues. The CDR3 spells CASSAPGTIQETQYF. The DNA for the CDR3 is TGTGCCAGCAGTGCCCCCGGGACAATACAAGAGACCCAGTACTTC.

This clonotype was counted only a few times. Sequence at one end of the junction differs from germline and may be a read error. J is TRBJ2-3 and V is TRBV7-8; TRBD2 matches at 8 bases. Germline V CDR1 and CDR2: SGHVS, FQNEAQ. This CDR3 is 16 amino acids long. CDR3 protein: CASSIATSVSTDTQYF. DNA for the CDR3: TGTGCCAGCAGCATAGCGACTAGCGTAAGCACAGATACGCAGTATTTT.

The rearrangement links TRBV15 to TRBJ2-3, with D possibly matching TRBD1 (6 bases). The germline V and J ends were trimmed by 0 bases and 5 bases, with 12 bases remaining between them. Germline lookup yields CDR1 LNHNV and CDR2 YYDKDF (reference sequence). The CDR3 spans 15 residues. CDR3 DNA sequence: TGTGCCACCAGCAGAGACCTAGGGGGAGTAGATACGCAGTATTTT. Its protein product is CATSRDLGGVDTQYF. The full variable domain, in which reference TRBV15 and TRBJ2-3 provide the parts outside the CDR3, is DAMVIQNPRYQVTQFGKPVTLSCSQTLNHNVMYWYQQKSSQAPKLLFHYYDKDFNNEADTPDNFQSRRPNTSFCFLDIRSPGLGDTAMYLCATSRDLGGVDTQYFGPGTRLTVL.

The chain carries TRBV27 and TRBJ1-5; D is unresolved. The germline V gene has CDR1 MNHEY and CDR2 SMNVEV (reference sequence). The CDR3 runs to 16 residues. The ends were cut back, 0 bases at V and 0 bases at J, with 9 bases in the middle. CDR3 coding DNA: TGTGCCAGCAGTTTATCGGTCGCTTATAGCAATCAGCCCCAGCATTTT. This codes for CASSLSVAYSNQPQHF.

This clonotype has at least ten counts. Here the CDR3 reads CASSPTSLSPDTQYF. The CDR3 DNA reads as TGTGCCAGCAGCCCGACTAGCTTGTCCCCAGATACGCAGTATTTT. The genes are TRBV7-2 and TRBJ2-3; 7 bases agree with TRBD2. The CDR3 is made up of 15 amino acids. CDR1 is SGHTA, CDR2 FQGNSA, per germline. V dropped 5 bases and J dropped 4; count of bases not matched to a gene: 9.

The sample holds a few counts of this clonotype. This sequence joins TRBV6-1 and TRBJ1-2; D is possibly TRBD1 (6 bases). Germline V gene sequence: CDR1 MNHNS, CDR2 SASEGT. This CDR3 is 12 amino acids long. Trimming stripped 11 bases from V and 2 bases from J, with 12 bases between. CDR3 coding DNA: TGTGCCGTATCGACAGGAAACTATGGCTACACCTTC. It codes for CAVSTGNYGYTF.

The table lists this clonotype with a few counts. The chain is built from TRBV11-3 and TRBJ2-3; a weak D match, TRBD2 (6 bases). This CDR3 has 16 amino acids. The germline V gene has CDR1 SGHNT and CDR2 YENEEA. With 4 bases removed from V and 1 base from J, the gap between germline ends came to 15 bases. CDR3 in amino acids: CASSSGGGWGTDTQYF. In DNA, the CDR3 is TGTGCCAGCAGCTCCGGGGGAGGATGGGGCACAGATACGCAGTATTTT.

This clonotype occurred many times. V and J are TRBV2 and TRBJ2-1; TRBD2 agrees at 13 bases. The germline CDR1 and CDR2 sequences are SNHLY and FYNNEI. The CDR3 extends over 16 amino acids. V lost 2 bases, J lost 8 bases, and 6 bases stayed unmatched. The CDR3 sequence is CASSELGLAGSYEQFF. CDR3 nucleotide sequence: TGTGCCAGCAGTGAATTGGGACTAGCGGGAAGCTATGAGCAGTTCTTC.

The table lists this clonotype with a few counts. In nucleotides, the CDR3 is TGCGCCAGCAGACACCCCGCGGAACTAGCCCCACTCAAAAACATTCAGTACTTC. Residues: CASRHPAELAPLKNIQYF. The chain uses TRBV5-1 and TRBJ2-4; D perhaps matches TRBD2 (6 bases). Deletions cut 5 bases from V and 3 bases from J, with 24 bases between. This CDR3 region has 18 residues. Germline CDR1 is SGHRS and CDR2 is YFSETQ.

In this sample, this clonotype turned up many times. This rearrangement joins TRBV18 to TRBJ2-5; 11 nucleotides line up with TRBD2. After removal of 5 bases from V and 4 bases from J, the junction contained 3 bases not matched to a gene. Germline-derived CDR1 and CDR2 are KGHSH and LQKENI. There are 14 residues in the CDR3. The CDR3 DNA follows: TGTGCCAGCTCAACTAGCGGGGGAAGAGAGACCCAGTACTTC. It specifies CASSTSGGRETQYF.

The chain joins TRBV6-1 to TRBJ1-2; TRBD1 might be the D (6 bases). Germline V gives CDR1 MNHNS, CDR2 SASEGT. Trimming removed 2 bases at V and 2 bases at J, with 15 bases between. The CDR3 extends over 16 amino acids. Written as DNA, the CDR3 is TGTGCCAGCAGTGAACAGGACAGATCACGAAACTATGGCTACACCTTC. This encodes CASSEQDRSRNYGYTF.